These T cell receptor beta chains were read from a single sample in a study of cytomegalovirus exposure and HLA in healthy donors. The repertoire was sequenced with immunoSEQ multiplex PCR; TCRdb's copy has only in-frame clones and lacks some. Here the sample spans fewer than 100,000 clones, around 68% being singletons. Sequencing used PBMCs. These receptors were obtained from a female donor in good health and CMV-seronegative. The CDR3 runs from the conserved cysteine through the conserved F or W. The D gene is left open where the match is weak. Only some rows state a clone size, as once, few, many or a class for expanded clones.

d_call	j_call	clone_size	cdr3_length	v_call	cdr3_aa	cdr3_nt
TRBD2	TRBJ2-2	NA	14	TRBV6-4	CASSLAEDTGELFF	TGTGCCAGCAGTCTAGCGGAGGACACCGGGGAGCTGTTTTTT
NA	TRBJ2-7	NA	11	TRBV30	CAWRSSYEQYF	TGTGCCTGGAGGAGCTCCTACGAGCAGTACTTC
NA	TRBJ1-1	NA	15	TRBV19	CASSIRAGMNTEAFF	TGTGCCAGTAGTATAAGGGCAGGGATGAACACTGAAGCTTTCTTT
TRBD2	TRBJ2-3	once	15	TRBV28	CASRRLAEGTDTQYF	TGTGCCAGCAGAAGACTAGCGGAGGGCACAGATACGCAGTATTTT
TRBD2	TRBJ2-7	NA	15	TRBV4-2	CASSQGLAATYEQYF	TGTGCCAGCAGCCAAGGACTAGCGGCTACCTACGAGCAGTACTTC
NA	TRBJ2-3	NA	16	TRBV5-1	CASSYTSGRFSDTQYF	TGCGCCAGCAGCTATACGAGCGGGCGTTTCTCAGATACGCAGTATTTT
TRBD2	TRBJ2-4	NA	16	TRBV2	CASSETSGRPKNIQYF	TGTGCCAGCAGTGAGACTAGCGGGAGGCCCAAAAACATTCAGTACTTC
NA	TRBJ1-1	NA	13	TRBV6-5	CASTKGFSTEAFF	TGTGCCAGCACCAAGGGGTTTAGCACTGAAGCTTTCTTT
NA	TRBJ1-6	NA	13	TRBV2	CASSEQYNSPLHF	TGTGCCAGCAGTGAGCAGTATAATTCACCCCTCCACTTT
TRBD1	TRBJ1-2	NA	15	TRBV13	CASSADRMVINGYTF	TGTGCCAGCAGCGCGGACAGGATGGTGATCAATGGCTACACCTTC
TRBD1	TRBJ2-1	NA	16	TRBV4-1	CASSQARDRENNEQFF	TGCGCCAGCAGCCAAGCCCGGGACAGGGAAAACAATGAGCAGTTCTTC
NA	TRBJ1-2	NA	12	TRBV11-3	CASSTEVGASTF	TGTGCCAGCAGCACCGAAGTGGGGGCGAGCACCTTC
NA	TRBJ2-3	NA	15	TRBV5-1	CASSPGAAGTDTQYF	TGCGCCAGCAGCCCTGGGGCCGCCGGCACAGATACGCAGTATTTT
TRBD2	TRBJ2-3	NA	11	TRBV7-9	CSLGGTDTQYF	TGTTCCTTGGGGGGGACAGATACGCAGTATTTT
NA	TRBJ1-5	NA	17	TRBV2	CASSGTGGPVSNQPQHF	TGTGCCAGCAGTGGAACAGGAGGGCCCGTTAGCAATCAGCCCCAGCATTTT
NA	TRBJ1-1	once	13	TRBV10-3	CAITGHPNTEAFF	TGTGCCATCACTGGACACCCGAACACTGAAGCTTTCTTT
TRBD2	TRBJ2-2	NA	16	TRBV7-2	CASSRILAGPTGELFF	TGTGCCAGCAGTCGCATACTAGCGGGACCCACCGGGGAGCTGTTTTTT
TRBD1	TRBJ2-7	NA	14	TRBV19	CASSTGQGAYEQYF	TGTGCCAGTAGTACCGGACAGGGCGCCTACGAGCAGTACTTC
TRBD2	TRBJ2-1	NA	17	TRBV28	CASRPGLAGFSYNEQFF	TGTGCCAGCAGGCCGGGACTAGCGGGGTTCTCCTACAATGAGCAGTTCTTC
NA	TRBJ1-1	NA	15	TRBV2	CASSRDTQANTEAFF	TGTGCCAGCAGTCGGGACACACAAGCCAACACTGAAGCTTTCTTT
TRBD2	TRBJ2-5	once	17	TRBV7-2	CASSPGTSGGAIQTQYF	TGTGCCAGCAGCCCCGGGACTAGCGGGGGGGCTATTCAGACCCAGTACTTC
NA	TRBJ1-4	NA	16	TRBV4-1	CASSYQGSGVNEKLFF	TGCGCCAGCAGCTACCAGGGTTCGGGGGTTAATGAAAAACTGTTTTTT
NA	TRBJ1-1	NA	12	TRBV28	CASSTGLATAFF	TGTGCCAGCAGTACCGGACTCGCAACAGCTTTCTTT
NA	TRBJ2-7	NA	15	TRBV28	CASSGATPSTFKQYF	TGTGCCAGCAGTGGGGCCACCCCCTCTACTTTCAAGCAGTACTTC
NA	TRBJ2-3	NA	14	TRBV30	CAWSTGFSTDTQYF	TGTGCCTGGAGTACGGGATTCAGCACAGATACGCAGTATTTT
NA	TRBJ2-1	NA	13	TRBV15	CATSVGGVHEQFF	TGTGCCACCAGCGTCGGCGGGGTACATGAGCAGTTCTTC
TRBD1	TRBJ1-6	NA	14	TRBV2	CASTLDREYSPLHF	TGTGCCAGCACCCTAGACAGGGAGTATTCACCCCTCCACTTT
NA	TRBJ2-1	once	15	TRBV15	CATSGAGTRYNEQFF	TGTGCCACCAGCGGGGCGGGGACCAGATACAATGAGCAGTTCTTC
NA	TRBJ1-5	NA	13	TRBV7-9	CASSRMANQPQHF	TGTGCCAGCAGCCGTATGGCCAATCAGCCCCAGCATTTT
NA	TRBJ2-1	NA	11	TRBV20-1	CSAGLRNEQFF	TGCAGTGCTGGACTCCGCAATGAGCAGTTCTTC
NA	TRBJ2-7	NA	15	TRBV10-3	CAISAPSRKDYEQYF	TGTGCCATCAGTGCTCCTTCTAGGAAGGACTACGAGCAGTACTTC
TRBD2	TRBJ2-1	few	13	TRBV2	CASSGGGGYEQFF	TGTGCCAGCAGTGGGGGGGGAGGGTATGAGCAGTTCTTC
TRBD2	TRBJ2-2	NA	14	TRBV2	CASVGLAATGELFF	TGTGCCAGCGTAGGACTAGCGGCGACCGGGGAGCTGTTTTTT
TRBD1	TRBJ2-7	NA	14	TRBV29-1	CSVARDSDSNEQYF	TGCAGCGTTGCTCGGGACAGTGACTCCAACGAGCAGTACTTC
NA	TRBJ2-5	NA	15	TRBV7-9	CASSLAQGSGETQYF	TGTGCCAGCAGCTTAGCACAGGGTAGTGGCGAGACCCAGTACTTC
TRBD1	TRBJ2-3	NA	16	TRBV30	CAWSVQGGNLRDTQYF	TGTGCCTGGAGTGTACAGGGGGGCAACCTCCGGGATACGCAGTATTTT
TRBD2	TRBJ2-7	NA	16	TRBV5-1	CASSLAPGLAMGEQYF	TGCGCCAGCAGCTTGGCCCCGGGACTAGCGATGGGTGAGCAGTACTTC
NA	TRBJ2-7	NA	13	TRBV10-2	CASSGLTGYEQYF	TGCGCCAGCAGTGGCCTGACAGGCTACGAGCAGTACTTC
NA	TRBJ2-5	NA	14	TRBV25-1	CASSEYGSQETQYF	TGTGCCAGCAGTGAATATGGGAGTCAAGAGACCCAGTACTTC
TRBD1	TRBJ1-1	NA	16	TRBV7-9	CASSTPLGQGATEAFF	TGTGCCAGCAGCACCCCCCTGGGACAGGGTGCCACTGAAGCTTTCTTT